Below, 27 T cell receptor beta chains from the same sample are listed, as sequenced in a study of shared clonotypes between healthy human individuals. Assay used: immunoSEQ multiplex PCR; TCRdb lists only in-frame clones, some missing. The sample consists of more than 1.2 million clones, less than 99% of them appearing once. Material for sequencing was naive CD4+ T cells sorted from blood. The subset: CD45RA+ positively selected. These receptors all come from a man younger than 40 in good health.

Worth noting for this clone: The sample has other DNA sequences that encode this CDR3 too. V is TRBV30 and J is TRBJ2-7, with D perhaps given as TRBD1 or TRBD2 (5 bases each). V was shortened by 5 bases and J by 3 bases, with 11 bases between the two germline ends. From germline, CDR1 is GTSNPN and CDR2 SVGIG (reference sequence). This CDR3 is built from 12 residues. The CDR3 is CAWGTGSYEQYF. The DNA of the CDR3 is TGTGCCTGGGGGACGGGAAGCTACGAGCAGTACTTC.

V is TRBV7-6 and J is TRBJ2-7; TRBD1 matches at 11 bases. Per germline, CDR1 SGHVS and CDR2 FNYEAQ. J lost 6 bases, V lost 2 bases, and 12 bases had no gene match. This CDR3 comprises 17 residues. This CDR3 reads CASSLRAFGQGAVEQYF. The CDR3 DNA sequence: TGTGCCAGCAGCTTAAGGGCGTTTGGACAGGGGGCGGTCGAGCAGTACTTC.

The chain uses TRBV18 and TRBJ2-2; D remains ambiguous. CDR3 length equals 13 residues. V lost 5 bases to trimming and J lost 5 bases, with 9 bases between them. Germline assignment: CDR1 KGHSH and CDR2 LQKENI. As DNA, the CDR3 is TGTGCCAGCTCATCCGACAAGACCGGGGAGCTGTTTTTT. Amino acid sequence: CASSSDKTGELFF.

The rearrangement joins TRBV27 to TRBJ2-5, with 8 bases aligning to TRBD2. V dropped 5 bases and J dropped 4; count of bases not matched to a gene: 18. This CDR3 has 18 amino acids. Germline V gene sequence: CDR1 MNHEY, CDR2 SMNVEV (reference sequence). The CDR3 DNA is TGTGCCAGCAGTCCCCGTATAAGCTCTAGCGGGCGTACAGAGACCCAGTACTTC. Its translation is CASSPRISSSGRTETQYF.

The chain employs TRBV4-3 and TRBJ1-3; D is unresolved. The CDR3 loop spans 13 amino acids. Trimming removed 0 bases at V and 7 bases at J, with 7 bases between. CDR1 is LGHNA and CDR2 is YSLEER in the germline V gene. The CDR3 nucleotides are TGCGCCAGCAGCCAAGATATTCGGAACACCATATATTTT. This sequence encodes CASSQDIRNTIYF.

This chain links TRBV28 with TRBJ2-1; D is tentatively TRBD1 or TRBD2 (6 bases each). Trimming stripped 4 bases from V and 0 bases from J, with 13 bases between. Germline V gene sequence: CDR1 MDHEN, CDR2 SYDVKM. This CDR3 has 16 residues. This CDR3 reads CASSSYRGHSYNEQFF. The DNA for the CDR3 is TGTGCCAGCAGTTCCTACCGGGGGCACTCCTACAATGAGCAGTTCTTC.

The chain joins TRBV27 to TRBJ2-5; D is unresolved. The CDR3 has 15 amino acids. The germline CDR1 and CDR2 sequences are MNHEY and SMNVEV (reference sequence). V lost 4 bases to trimming and J lost 4 bases, with 16 bases between them. CDR3 nucleotide sequence: TGTGCCAGCAGTTCCCTGCCCAGCTGGAGAGAGACCCAGTACTTC. Residues: CASSSLPSWRETQYF.

This chain uses TRBV29-1 with TRBJ2-5; TRBD1 matches at 10 bases. Germline V gene lookup returns CDR1 SQVTM and CDR2 ANQGSEA. J lost 4 bases, V lost 7 bases, and 6 bases had no gene match. The CDR3 has 13 residues. CDR3 in amino acids: CSGGQGRGETQYF. The DNA for the CDR3 is TGCAGCGGGGGACAGGGGAGGGGAGAGACCCAGTACTTC. The entire variable domain, with the rest obtained from reference TRBV29-1 and TRBJ2-5, is as follows: SAVISQKPSRDICQRGTSLTIQCQVDSQVTMMFWYRQQPGQSLTLIATANQGSEATYESGFVIDKFPISRPNLTFSTLTVSNMSPEDSSIYLCSGGQGRGETQYFGPGTRLLVL.

The V gene is TRBV5-1, the J gene TRBJ1-1, with 7 bases lining up with TRBD1. Germline loops: CDR1 SGHRS, CDR2 YFSETQ. CDR3 length: 14 amino acids. Trimming cost V 3 bases and J 4 bases; bases outside gene matches: 6. The CDR3 DNA reads as TGCGCCAGCAGCTCACAGGGGTGGGGCACTGAAGCTTTCTTT. Its protein is CASSSQGWGTEAFF.

V is TRBV9 and J is TRBJ2-6, with D perhaps TRBD1 (6 bases). With 4 bases removed from V and 0 bases from J, the gap between germline ends came to 14 bases. Germline assignment: CDR1 SGDLS and CDR2 YYNGEE. The CDR3 has 17 amino acids. As DNA, the CDR3 is TGTGCCAGCAGCCCTCGGGACATATTCTCTGGGGCCAACGTCCTGACTTTC. This sequence encodes CASSPRDIFSGANVLTF.

This chain links TRBV18 with TRBJ2-1; 7 bases are shared with TRBD2. After removal of 6 bases from V and 5 bases from J, the junction contained 13 bases not matched to a gene. The germline gives CDR1 KGHSH, CDR2 LQKENI. CDR3 length equals 16 residues. CDR3: CASSHGPWRGNNEQFF. The DNA for the CDR3 is TGTGCCAGCTCGCATGGACCATGGCGGGGGAACAATGAGCAGTTCTTC.

Notes on this clone: Other nucleotide sequences in the sample specify the same CDR3. The chain has TRBV9 and TRBJ2-3, with D perhaps TRBD2 (6 bases). V shed 0 bases and J shed 0 bases, with 11 bases lying between them. The CDR3 sequence is 16 residues long. Germline lookup yields CDR1 SGDLS and CDR2 YYNGEE. CDR3 in DNA: TGTGCCAGCAGCGTAGATCCCGGGAGAAGCACAGATACGCAGTATTTT. This encodes CASSVDPGRSTDTQYF.

This chain uses TRBV10-2 with TRBJ2-7, with TRBD2 matching 10 bases. From germline, CDR1 is WSHSY and CDR2 SAAADI. CDR3 length equals 16 residues. V lost 3 bases to trimming and J lost 1 base; unmatched junction nucleotides: 6. The CDR3: CASSDLGLAASYEQYF. The CDR3 bases are TGCGCCAGCAGTGATCTTGGACTAGCGGCTTCCTACGAGCAGTACTTC.

This clone was counted once. This rearrangement joins TRBV5-1 to TRBJ2-7; 9 positions agree with TRBD1. Germline CDR1 SGHRS, CDR2 YFSETQ. The CDR3 contains 13 residues. The V segment lost 2 bases and the J segment 6 bases; nucleotides outside the gene matches: 3. CDR3 nucleotides: TGCGCCAGCAGCTTCGACAGGGGGGGCGAGCAGTACTTC. Amino acid sequence: CASSFDRGGEQYF.

The J gene is TRBJ1-2, the V gene TRBV15; unclear D gene. V lost 3 bases and J lost 5, with 7 bases in between. The germline V gene encodes CDR1 LNHNV and CDR2 YYDKDF (reference sequence). The CDR3 loop spans 12 amino acids. CDR3 sequence (DNA): TGTGCCACCAGCAGTGCCTCGTATGGCTACACCTTC. This gives the protein CATSSASYGYTF.

The chain couples TRBV27 to TRBJ2-3, with D hard to call. Trimming shortened V by 3 bases and J by 9 bases, and 7 bases separated the two germline ends. The CDR3 runs 11 residues. Germline V gives CDR1 MNHEY, CDR2 SMNVEV (reference sequence). CDR3 DNA sequence: TGTGCCAGCAGTTTTATCGGAACGCAGTATTTT. It translates to CASSFIGTQYF.

The J gene is TRBJ2-2, the V gene TRBV4-3; perhaps TRBD2 as D (5 bases). This CDR3 has 15 residues. V gave up 0 bases and J gave up 6 bases, with 11 bases separating them. Germline V gene data show CDR1 as LGHNA and CDR2 as YSLEER. CDR3 sequence reads: CASSQDARAAGELFF. The CDR3 DNA is TGCGCCAGCAGCCAAGATGCGAGGGCAGCCGGGGAGCTGTTTTTT.

The count of this clone is one. The genes are TRBV18 and TRBJ2-7; tentative D call: TRBD2 (6 bases). This CDR3 spans 11 amino acids. Germline assignment: CDR1 KGHSH and CDR2 LQKENI. Trimming pared 5 bases from V and 5 bases from J, leaving 7 bases between. The CDR3 DNA reads as TGTGCCAGCTCAGGCGGGAACGAGCAGTACTTC. This translates into CASSGGNEQYF. Combining the CDR3 with reference TRBV18 and TRBJ2-7 gives the whole variable domain NAGVMQNPRHLVRRRGQEARLRCSPMKGHSHVYWYRQLPEEGLKFMVYLQKENIIDESGMPKERFSAEFPKEGPSILRIQQVVRGDSAAYFCASSGGNEQYFGPGTRLTVT.

V gene TRBV18 combines with J gene TRBJ2-1; D may correspond to TRBD1 or TRBD2 (6 bases each). The ends were cut back, 5 bases at V and 3 bases at J, with 20 bases in the middle. There are 17 residues in the CDR3. The germline CDR1 and CDR2 sequences are KGHSH and LQKENI. The CDR3 region has the DNA TGTGCCAGCTCAGGTGGGGGGCCTTATCAAATCTACAATGAGCAGTTCTTC. Its translation is CASSGGGPYQIYNEQFF.

The chain carries TRBV11-3 and TRBJ1-2, with a possible D match to TRBD1 (5 bases). The ends were cut back, 5 bases at V and 8 bases at J, with 12 bases in the middle. Germline CDR1 reads SGHNT; CDR2 reads YENEEA. The CDR3 has 12 amino acids. CDR3: CASSNAGLGYTF. Written as DNA, the CDR3 is TGTGCCAGCAGCAATGCAGGGCTGGGCTACACCTTC.

The gene calls are TRBV5-6 and TRBJ2-7; D may be TRBD1 (6 bases). Germline-derived CDR1 and CDR2 are SGHDT and YYEEEE. This CDR3 contains 14 residues. Trimming pared 3 bases from V and 5 bases from J, leaving 15 bases between. The CDR3 is CASSSLKGDHEQYF. Written as DNA, the CDR3 is TGTGCCAGCAGCTCTCTAAAGGGGGACCACGAGCAGTACTTC.

Comment on this clone: The same CDR3 arises from other DNA sequences in this sample as well. The chain has TRBV5-1 and TRBJ2-1, with D perhaps TRBD1 (6 bases). The V end lost 0 bases, the J end lost 7 bases, and 11 bases lay between the germline ends. Germline assignment: CDR1 SGHRS and CDR2 YFSETQ. The CDR3 consists of 14 residues. Here the CDR3 reads CASSLVAGVNEQFF. In DNA, the CDR3 is TGCGCCAGCAGCTTGGTAGCAGGGGTGAATGAGCAGTTCTTC.

This rearrangement joins TRBV5-1 to TRBJ2-3; the D gene is possibly TRBD1 (5 bases). The germline V and J ends were trimmed by 2 bases and 2 bases, with 12 bases remaining between them. The germline gives CDR1 SGHRS, CDR2 YFSETQ. The CDR3 has 15 residues. The CDR3 bases are TGCGCCAGCAGCTTCCAGGGTCGCTCCACAGATACGCAGTATTTT. Its translation is CASSFQGRSTDTQYF.

This chain uses TRBV18 with TRBJ2-2; D is uncertain. Germline-derived CDR1 and CDR2 are KGHSH and LQKENI. V was shortened by 3 bases and J by 1 base, with 15 bases between the two germline ends. This CDR3 has 17 amino acids. CDR3 sequence reads: CASSPYHPRQNTGELFF. The CDR3 DNA reads as TGTGCCAGCTCACCCTACCACCCGAGACAGAACACCGGGGAGCTGTTTTTT.

V gene TRBV7-2 combines with J gene TRBJ1-2, with 9 bases fitting TRBD1. The length of the CDR3 is 13 residues. Germline V lookup: CDR1 SGHTA, CDR2 FQGNSA. V was pared by 7 bases and J by 12 bases, with 12 bases of the junction left unmatched. The CDR3 here is CASTPGQGREHTF. In DNA form, the CDR3 reads TGTGCCAGCACCCCCGGACAGGGGAGGGAACACACCTTC.

The chain combines TRBV18 with TRBJ2-1, with D possibly matching TRBD1 (5 bases). The V gene's germline CDR1 is KGHSH and CDR2 LQKENI. CDR3 length: 14 amino acids. The V and J ends lost 8 bases and 4 bases respectively, with 15 bases between them. Here the CDR3 DNA reads TGTGCCAGCACCGCAACCTCAGGGTACAATGAGCAGTTCTTC. The encoded protein is CASTATSGYNEQFF.

The chain has TRBV28 and TRBJ2-5; possibly TRBD1 for D (6 bases). The CDR3 is made up of 14 amino acids. Per germline, CDR1 MDHEN and CDR2 SYDVKM. V gave up 6 bases and J gave up 2 bases, with 13 bases separating them. The CDR3 sequence: CASRPGHSQETQYF. The CDR3 coding sequence is TGTGCCAGCAGACCGGGACATTCTCAAGAGACCCAGTACTTC.